This T cell receptor (beta chain) was identified during a study of cytomegalovirus exposure and HLA in healthy donors. On the study more broadly: In a later analysis, the approximately 110 validation repertoires were reported to have used the same platform as the 600 to 800 first-cohort repertoires.

In germline, CDR1 is SNHLY, CDR2 FYNNEI. V was shortened by 7 bases and J by 5 bases, with 12 bases between the two germline ends. This CDR3 has 13 amino acids. TCRdb's copy holds only in-frame clones and misses some; the assay was immunoSEQ multiplex PCR. The sample includes some 130,000 clones, roughly 87% of them seen just once. The chain couples TRBV2 to TRBJ2-1, with D possibly being TRBD1 (5 bases). The sequenced sample was PBMCs. The clonotype was recovered from a woman younger than 30 in good health and CMV-seronegative. CDR3 nucleotide sequence: TGTGCCAGCAATAGGGCAGGGAACAATGAGCAGTTCTTC. Its protein product is CASNRAGNNEQFF.